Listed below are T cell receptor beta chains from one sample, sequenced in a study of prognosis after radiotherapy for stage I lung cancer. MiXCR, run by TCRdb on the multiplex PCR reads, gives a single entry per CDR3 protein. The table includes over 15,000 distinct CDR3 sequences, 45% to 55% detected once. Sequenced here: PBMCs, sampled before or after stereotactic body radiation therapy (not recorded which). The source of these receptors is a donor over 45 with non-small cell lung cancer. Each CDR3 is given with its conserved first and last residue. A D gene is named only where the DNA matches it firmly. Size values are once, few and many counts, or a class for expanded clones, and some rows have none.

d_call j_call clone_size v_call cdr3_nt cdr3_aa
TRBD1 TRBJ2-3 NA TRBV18 TGTGCCAGCTCTCCCCGGACAGGGACAGATACGCAGTATTTT CASSPRTGTDTQYF
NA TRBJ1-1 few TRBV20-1 TGCAGTGCTATCCACAGGGAGCGAACTGAAGCTTTCTTT CSAIHRERTEAFF
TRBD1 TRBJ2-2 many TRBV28 TGTGCCAGCAGTCCCTCGGACAGGACTGGAGGGGAGCTGTTTTTT CASSPSDRTGGELFF
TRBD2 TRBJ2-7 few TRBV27 TGTGCCAGCAGTCCACTAGCGGGAGTTTACGAGCAGTACTTC CASSPLAGVYEQYF
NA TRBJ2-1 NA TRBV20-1 TGCAGTTACCCTTCTAGCGACTCCTACAATGAGCAGTTCTTC CSYPSSDSYNEQFF
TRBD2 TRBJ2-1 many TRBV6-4 TGTGCCAGCAGAGGACTAGCGGGAGAAATTAGCAATGAGCAGTTCTTC CASRGLAGEISNEQFF
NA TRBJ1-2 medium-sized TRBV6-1 TGTGCCAGCAACCCGGGAGCTCTCTACTATGGCTACACCTTC CASNPGALYYGYTF
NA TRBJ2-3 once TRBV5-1 TGCGCCAGCAGCTCTGAGGGGAGTGTGAACACAGATACGCAGTATTTT CASSSEGSVNTDTQYF
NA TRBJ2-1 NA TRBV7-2 TGTGCCAGCAGCTTAGGGCCCCGGGCATACAATGAGCAGTTCTTC CASSLGPRAYNEQFF
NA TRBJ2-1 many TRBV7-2 TGTGCCAGCAGCTTTGTACAGGGAGGTAATGAGCAGTTCTTC CASSFVQGGNEQFF
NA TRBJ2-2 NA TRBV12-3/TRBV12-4 TGTGCCAGCAGTTTAGACGGGAAGCTGTTTTTT CASSLDGKLFF
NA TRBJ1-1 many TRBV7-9 TGTGCCAGCAGCTCAGGAGTCGGGGTGAACACTGAAGCTTTCTTT CASSSGVGVNTEAFF
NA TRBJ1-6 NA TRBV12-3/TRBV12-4 TGTGCCAGCAGTTTAGCGACAGATTCACCCCTCCACTTT CASSLATDSPLHF
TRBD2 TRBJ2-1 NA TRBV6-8 TGTGCCAGCATCTTTTCGGGAGGTCCGATGGGTGAGCAGTTCTTC CASIFSGGPMGEQFF
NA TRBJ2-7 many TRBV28 TGTGCCAGCCGACTCAACTACGAGCAGTACTTC CASRLNYEQYF
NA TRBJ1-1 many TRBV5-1 TGCGCCAGCAGCTTGCTTCCGACGAACACTGAAGCTTTCTTT CASSLLPTNTEAFF
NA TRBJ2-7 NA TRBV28 TGTGCCAGCAGTTCACTCTCCGACTATCCCGAGCAGTACTTC CASSSLSDYPEQYF
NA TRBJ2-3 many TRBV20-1 TGCAGTGCTAGAGATCGGGGTTTTAGCACAGATACGCAGTATTTT CSARDRGFSTDTQYF
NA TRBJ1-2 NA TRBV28 TGTGCCAGCACCAACGGTCAGTCCAACACCTTC CASTNGQSNTF
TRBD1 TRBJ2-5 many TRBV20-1 TGCAGTGCTGGACGAGGGGGCCCCAAAGAGACCCAGTACTTC CSAGRGGPKETQYF
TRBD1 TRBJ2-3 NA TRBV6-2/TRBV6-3 TGCGCCAGCAGTTACCCAAAAGACCGCCCGGGACAGGGAACATATACGCAGTATTTT CASSYPKDRPGQGTYTQYF
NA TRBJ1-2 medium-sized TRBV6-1 TGTGCCAGCAGTGAAGCTACCGGGGGTGGCTATGGCTACACCTTC CASSEATGGGYGYTF
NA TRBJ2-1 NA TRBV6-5 TGTGCCAGCAGAATTGGGCTTGCCTACAATGAGCAGTTCTTC CASRIGLAYNEQFF
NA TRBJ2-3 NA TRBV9 TGTGCCAGCAGCGCTACTAGCCTGTCGGCAGATACGCAGTATTTT CASSATSLSADTQYF
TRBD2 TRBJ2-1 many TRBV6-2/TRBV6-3 TGTGCCAGCACCAAACCTGGACTAGCCAGCAATGAGCAGTTCTTC CASTKPGLASNEQFF
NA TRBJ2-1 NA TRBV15 TGTGCCACCATCAGAGAACGCACGAATATCAATGATCAGTTCTTC CATIRERTNINDQFF
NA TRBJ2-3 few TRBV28 TGTTCCAGCAGGGGAGGGCAAGATACGCAGTATTTT CSSRGGQDTQYF
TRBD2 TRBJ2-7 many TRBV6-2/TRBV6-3 TGTGCCAGCAGTGTGACTAGCGGGTTCGTGCAGTACTTC CASSVTSGFVQYF
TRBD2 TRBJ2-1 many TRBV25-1 TGTGCCAGCAGTGAATCGGGACTAGGAGGCAATGAGCAGTTCTTC CASSESGLGGNEQFF